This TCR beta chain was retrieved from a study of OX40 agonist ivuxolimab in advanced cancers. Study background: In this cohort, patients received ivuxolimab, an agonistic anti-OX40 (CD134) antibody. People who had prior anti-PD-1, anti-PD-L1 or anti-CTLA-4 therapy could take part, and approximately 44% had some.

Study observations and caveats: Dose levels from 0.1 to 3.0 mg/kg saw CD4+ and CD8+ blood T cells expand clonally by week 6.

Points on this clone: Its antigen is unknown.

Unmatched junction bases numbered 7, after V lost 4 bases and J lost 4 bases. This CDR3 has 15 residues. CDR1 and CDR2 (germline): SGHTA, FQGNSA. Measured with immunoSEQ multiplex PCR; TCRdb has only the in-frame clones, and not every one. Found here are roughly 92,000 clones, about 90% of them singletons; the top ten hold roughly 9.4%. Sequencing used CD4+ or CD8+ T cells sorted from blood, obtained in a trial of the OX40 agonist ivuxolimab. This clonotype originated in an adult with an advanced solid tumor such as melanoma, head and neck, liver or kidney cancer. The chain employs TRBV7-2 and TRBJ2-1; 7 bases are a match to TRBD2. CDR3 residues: CASSSFGGGYNEQFF. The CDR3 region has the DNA TGTGCCAGCAGCTCCTTTGGGGGAGGGTACAATGAGCAGTTCTTC.